A selection of T cell receptor beta chains follows, all from one sample in a study of Graves' ophthalmopathy and Graves' hyperthyroidism. From the multiplex PCR reads, TCRdb called clonotypes with MiXCR, one entry per CDR3 protein. This sample yields hundreds of thousands of distinct CDR3 sequences, of which roughly two fifths are seen a single time; 44% belongs to the top ten. The sample comprised peripheral blood. These receptors were taken from an adult man with Graves' ophthalmopathy. CDR3s include the opening cysteine and the closing phenylalanine or tryptophan. A D gene is named only where the DNA matches it firmly. Not all rows give a size; the values are once, few, many and, for expanded clones, a class.

J	D	length	size	V	DNA	CDR3
TRBJ1-2	-	12	-	TRBV2	TGTGCCAGCAGTGAAGCCCTGGATGGCTACACCTTC	CASSEALDGYTF
TRBJ2-2	-	13	many	TRBV7-9	TGTGCCAGCAGTTTCAGGGGCACCGGGGAGCTGTTTTTT	CASSFRGTGELFF
TRBJ1-6	-	15	-	TRBV9	TGTGCCAGCAGCCCGAGGGGCCTAACGGATTCACCCCTCCACTTT	CASSPRGLTDSPLHF
TRBJ2-7	-	11	-	TRBV2	TGTGCCAGCAAGGTGGGTGAGGAGCAGTACTTC	CASKVGEEQYF
TRBJ2-7	TRBD2	16	-	TRBV15	TGTGCCACCAGCAGAGATCGGGCTAGCGGGACCTACGAGCAGTACTTC	CATSRDRASGTYEQYF
TRBJ2-6	TRBD2	20	many	TRBV7-9	TGTGCCAGCAGCTTAACCCGTTGGACTAGCGGATCCTCTGGGGCCAACGTCCTGACTTTC	CASSLTRWTSGSSGANVLTF
TRBJ2-7	-	11	-	TRBV29-1	TGCAGCGTTGAAGAGGGATCCGAGCAGTACTTC	CSVEEGSEQYF
TRBJ2-7	TRBD2	14	-	TRBV29-1	TGCAGCAGCCAAGGGCTAGCGGGGACCTACGAGCAGTACTTC	CSSQGLAGTYEQYF
TRBJ1-3	-	17	-	TRBV2	TGTGCCAGCAGCCAAGATTCGGGAGGGGCGGCTGGAAACACCATATATTTT	CASSQDSGGAAGNTIYF
TRBJ1-6	-	15	-	TRBV6-5	TGTGCCAGCAGCAGTATTAGGGGTAATGGTCCACCCCTCCACTTT	CASSSIRGNGPPLHF
TRBJ2-7	TRBD1	14	few	TRBV6-2/TRBV6-3	TGTGCCAGCAGTTACAGGACAGGCCTCTACGAGCAGTACTTC	CASSYRTGLYEQYF
TRBJ2-7	-	11	-	TRBV29-1	TGCAGCGTTGAAGAGGGGGGGGCACAGTACTTC	CSVEEGGAQYF
TRBJ2-6	-	10	-	TRBV7-9	TGTGCCAGCAGCGCCGACGTCCTGACTTTC	CASSADVLTF
TRBJ1-2	TRBD1	14	many	TRBV7-9	TGTGCCAGCAGCTCCTCTGATCGGACAGGAGAGTCCACCTTC	CASSSSDRTGESTF
TRBJ2-5	-	14	-	TRBV11-2	TGTGCCAGCAGCCAACAGACGTACCAAGAGACCCAGTACTTC	CASSQQTYQETQYF
TRBJ1-5	-	13	-	TRBV7-9	TGTGCCAGCAGCCTTTACCAGAATCAGCCCCAGCATTTT	CASSLYQNQPQHF
TRBJ2-5	TRBD2	17	-	TRBV7-9	TGTGCCAGCAGCTCCCCCGTGGGGGGAGGGTCCCGCGAGACCCAGTACTTC	CASSSPVGGGSRETQYF
TRBJ2-2	-	18	once	TRBV24-1	TGTGCCACCAGTGATAGCTCCTATGTGACACCAAACACCGGGGAGCTGTTTTTT	CATSDSSYVTPNTGELFF
TRBJ2-2	-	13	many	TRBV9	TGTGCCAGCAGACCGACCCCCGCCGGGGAGCTGTTTTTT	CASRPTPAGELFF
TRBJ1-3	-	15	few	TRBV19	TGTGCCAGTAGGCCCGACCTCCTCTCTGGAAACACCATATATTTT	CASRPDLLSGNTIYF
TRBJ1-6	-	15	few	TRBV2	TGTGCCAGCAGTGACAGGGCTTACAATAATTCACCCCTCCACTTT	CASSDRAYNNSPLHF
TRBJ1-6	TRBD1	14	-	TRBV2	TGTGCCATCAGTGATGGGACAGCTGGGGCCAACGTCCACTTT	CAISDGTAGANVHF